Listed here are 15 T cell receptor beta chains from one sample, sequenced in a study of control samples from healthy donors and cancer patients (dated by TCRdb to the early 2020s). Library construction relied on the immunoSEQ multiplex PCR assay. This is the immuneACCESS table as TCRdb keeps it, with only in-frame sequences that have V and J called. A part of the clones is gone; compared with another copy, unresolved V genes explain less than half, and the rest is unexplained. The sample profile shows tens of thousands of clones; about 87% of them were found once. The ten largest account for about an eighth of the sample. Sequencing was performed on blood. Source of these receptors: a woman in her seventies in good health.

Details on this clone: This sample includes further DNA sequences coding for the same CDR3. The chain employs TRBV12-3 or TRBV12-4 and TRBJ1-1; 9 bases agree with TRBD1. Losses at the gene ends were 6 bases for V and 6 bases for J; bases not matched to a gene: 5. The CDR3 runs 13 residues. This CDR3 is CASSLGQGPEAFF. CDR3 nucleotide sequence: TGTGCCAGCAGCCTGGGACAGGGTCCTGAAGCTTTCTTT.

V usage is TRBV30 and J usage is TRBJ1-3; D is ambiguous. Germline V gene data show CDR1 as GTSNPN and CDR2 as SVGIG (reference sequence). Between the trimmed V and J ends, which lost 0 bases and 2 bases, there was a span of 8 bases. The CDR3 sequence is 14 residues long. CDR3 nucleotides: TGTGCCTGGAGTGTGGGCACCACTGGAAACACCATATATTTT. It translates to CAWSVGTTGNTIYF.

The genes are TRBV5-1 and TRBJ2-2; 10 bases map to TRBD1. Trimming cost V 3 bases and J 7 bases; bases outside gene matches: 6. Germline V gene lookup returns CDR1 SGHRS and CDR2 YFSETQ. The CDR3 has 15 amino acids. The CDR3 nucleotides are TGCGCCAGCAGCTGGCGACAGGGGGCGCTCGGGGAGCTGTTTTTT. Translating it yields CASSWRQGALGELFF.

V and J are TRBV7-9 and TRBJ1-1; D is unclear. This CDR3 contains 14 residues. The V end was cut by 4 bases, the J end by 0 bases, with 9 bases between. Germline V gene data show CDR1 as SEHNR and CDR2 as FQNEAQ (reference sequence). CDR3 coding DNA: TGTGCCAGCAGCTCTCCCCCCATGAACACTGAAGCTTTCTTT. As protein: CASSSPPMNTEAFF.

The V and J genes are TRBV6-4 and TRBJ1-5; D possibly corresponds to TRBD1 (6 bases). This CDR3 is built from 15 residues. The V end lost 11 bases, the J end lost 4 bases, and 21 bases lay between the germline ends. Germline CDR1 and CDR2: MRHNA and SNTAGT. The CDR3 spells CAELGMGRGNQPQHF. The CDR3 nucleotides read TGTGCCGAGCTTGGTATGGGCAGGGGAAATCAGCCCCAGCATTTT.

This chain uses TRBV7-2 with TRBJ2-3; weak D call: TRBD2 (5 bases). The CDR3 length is 15 residues. Trimming shortened V by 5 bases and J by 4 bases, and 16 bases separated the two germline ends. Germline V CDR1 and CDR2: SGHTA, FQGNSA. CDR3 in amino acids: CASSRGLVGPDTQYF. In nucleotides, the CDR3 is TGTGCCAGCAGCAGAGGACTCGTCGGGCCAGATACGCAGTATTTT.

V is TRBV5-8 and J is TRBJ2-7; TRBD1 matches at 7 bases. V was clipped by 1 base and J by 8 bases; unmatched bases: 3. CDR3 length: 12 amino acids. Germline V gene data show CDR1 as SGHTS and CDR2 as YDEGEE. The CDR3 is CASSLRGPKQYF. The DNA of the CDR3 is TGTGCCAGCAGCTTGAGGGGGCCCAAGCAGTACTTC.

The gene calls are TRBV5-4 and TRBJ1-4; D perhaps matches TRBD1 (5 bases). From germline, CDR1 is SGHNT and CDR2 YYREEE (reference sequence). The CDR3 is made up of 14 amino acids. V shed 1 base and J shed 7 bases, with 11 bases lying between them. In DNA form, the CDR3 reads TGTGCCAGCAGCTTGCAGGGACTTGCTGAAAAACTGTTTTTT. It specifies CASSLQGLAEKLFF. Filled out from reference TRBV5-4 and TRBJ1-4, the complete variable domain reads ETGVTQSPTHLIKTRGQQVTLRCSSQSGHNTVSWYQQALGQGPQFIFQYYREEENGRGNFPPRFSGLQFPNYSSELNVNALELDDSALYLCASSLQGLAEKLFFGSGTQLSVL.

The rearrangement links TRBV27 to TRBJ1-6, with D maybe TRBD1 (6 bases). CDR1 and CDR2 (germline): MNHEY, SMNVEV (reference sequence). This CDR3 is built from 14 residues. Between the trimmed V and J ends, which lost 3 bases and 10 bases, there was a span of 13 bases. This CDR3 is CASSFTIRGSPLHF. Here the CDR3 DNA reads TGTGCCAGCAGTTTTACGATCAGGGGCTCACCCCTCCACTTT.

To note about this clone: Other DNA sequences in this specimen translate into the identical CDR3. The chain has TRBV7-2 and TRBJ1-1; perhaps TRBD1 as D (6 bases). The CDR3 has 15 residues. Looked up from germline, CDR1 is SGHTA and CDR2 is FQGNSA. V was cut by 1 base and J by 3 bases, with 12 bases left in between. For the CDR3, the DNA is TGTGCCAGCAGCTTAGTAGGGGGAGGAGACACTGAAGCTTTCTTT. Protein: CASSLVGGGDTEAFF.

This chain connects TRBV6-2 or TRBV6-3 to TRBJ2-7; tentative D call: TRBD1 (6 bases). The V end lost 6 bases, the J end lost 2 bases, and 11 bases lay between the germline ends. CDR1 MNHEY and CDR2 SVGEGT come from the germline V gene. This CDR3 comprises 13 residues. The CDR3 DNA reads TGTGCCAGCAGCGTGACAGGCCCCTACGAGCAGTACTTC. This sequence encodes CASSVTGPYEQYF.

The V gene is TRBV30, the J gene TRBJ2-5; 12 nucleotides line up with TRBD2. The V and J ends lost 1 base and 3 bases, in that order; junction bases with no gene match: 0. There are 14 residues in the CDR3. The germline V gene encodes CDR1 GTSNPN and CDR2 SVGIG (reference sequence). CDR3 bases: TGTGCCTGGAGTGGACTAGCGGGGGAAGAGACCCAGTACTTC. Amino acid sequence: CAWSGLAGEETQYF.

The gene calls are TRBV6-5 and TRBJ2-1; the match to TRBD2 covers 15 bases. The V segment lost 6 bases and the J segment 8 bases; nucleotides outside the gene matches: 5. This CDR3 region has 15 residues. The V gene's germline CDR1 is MNHEY and CDR2 SVGAGI. CDR3 in amino acids: CASSPGLAGGHEQFF. The CDR3 region has the DNA TGTGCCAGCAGCCCGGGACTAGCGGGAGGCCATGAGCAGTTCTTC.

The genes are TRBV4-3 and TRBJ2-1, with 12 bases lining up with TRBD2. V was clipped by 0 bases and J by 8 bases; unmatched bases: 2. The germline CDR1 and CDR2 sequences are LGHNA and YSLEER. This CDR3 region has 15 residues. CDR3 coding DNA: TGCGCCAGCAGCCAAGAGGCTAGCGGGAGGGATGAGCAGTTCTTC. Amino acids: CASSQEASGRDEQFF.

The chain employs TRBV23-1 and TRBJ1-2; D is ambiguous. TRBV23-1 is sorted into the ORF group, with uncertain function. The germline V and J ends were trimmed by 4 bases and 2 bases, with 14 bases remaining between them. This CDR3 contains 15 residues. The CDR3 sequence: CASSPSSRENYGYTF. The CDR3 nucleotides are TGCGCCAGCAGTCCATCTTCTCGGGAAAACTATGGCTACACCTTC.